This T cell receptor (beta chain) emerged from a study of CD8+ T cells in alopecia areata. Overall study: It was approximately 6-10-week-old female C3H/HeJ mice that received skin from roughly 6-12-month-old C3H/HeJ graft donors with spontaneous alopecia. General study points: Scalp samples also contribute reads from the resident alphabeta T cells found in normal skin. Among patients, TCR sharing was less clear than in mice, a difference possibly due in part to HLA diversity in the patient population. More clonal than normal scalp was lesional scalp, particularly alopecia totalis/universalis.

Sorting relied on CD4, CD8alpha, NKG2D, NKG2ACE and other markers applied to pooled cutaneous lymph node cells. The length of the CDR3 is 14 residues. V was clipped by 1 base and J by 0 bases, with 4 bases between them. Germline assignment: CDR1 NSHNY and CDR2 SYGAGN. cDNA reverse transcribed from extracted RNA served as the sequencing template. Sequencing was performed with immunoSEQ multiplex PCR; in TCRdb, only in-frame clones are kept and a portion is missing. The specimen gives about 270,000 clones without singletons; the ten biggest hold 1.2%. To note about this clone: Its cognate antigen is unknown. Mouse names are used for the genes. Read sequence stops 4 residues before the CDR3 end, and the germline J gene provides the missing end. Other DNA sequences in the same sample also yield this CDR3.

Material for sequencing was CD4+ T cells sorted from a lymph node. The rearrangement uses TRBV13-1 and TRBJ2-2; D unclear. The sequence was obtained from a C3H/HeJ mouse with alopecia areata. The MHC haplotype of the strain is H2-k. The CDR3: CASSDSANTGQLYF. The covered CDR3 bases are TGTGCCAGCAGTGATTCTGCAAACACCGGG.